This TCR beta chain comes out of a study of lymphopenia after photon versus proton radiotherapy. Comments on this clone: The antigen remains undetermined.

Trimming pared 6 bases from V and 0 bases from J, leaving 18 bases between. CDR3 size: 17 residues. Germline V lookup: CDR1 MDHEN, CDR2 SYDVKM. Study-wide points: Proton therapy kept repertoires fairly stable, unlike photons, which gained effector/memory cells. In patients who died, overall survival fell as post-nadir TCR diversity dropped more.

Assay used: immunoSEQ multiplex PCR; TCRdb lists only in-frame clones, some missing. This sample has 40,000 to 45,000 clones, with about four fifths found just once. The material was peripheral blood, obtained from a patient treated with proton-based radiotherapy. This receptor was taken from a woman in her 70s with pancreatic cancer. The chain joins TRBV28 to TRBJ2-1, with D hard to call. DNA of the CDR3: TGTGCCAGCAGGGGGATGGGCCCCAAAACCTCCTACAATGAGCAGTTCTTC. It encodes CASRGMGPKTSYNEQFF.